This T cell receptor beta chain was recorded in a study of beta chain features in type 1 diabetes (dated by TCRdb to about 2018). With regard to the full study: Patients and healthy donors did not differ in mean age, gender distribution, total cell number or subset yield. In the study, TCRB repertoires of sorted circulating CD4+ T cell subsets from recently diagnosed type 1 diabetes patients were compared with those of matched healthy donors. A total of around 100 million sorted cells were examined across all samples, and RNA yield correlated strongly with the number of cells per subset. Regulatory and stem cell-like memory subsets were isolated from only 8 patients and roughly eight healthy donors, whereas naive and central memory subsets came from all 30 or so donors. General conclusions and limits of the study: Because cDNA was sequenced instead of genomic DNA, highly expressing activated cells could be over-represented, though the groups showed no difference in activation or CD3 levels. Patients with type 1 diabetes made fewer insertions and deleted more nucleotides at VDJ recombination sites, implying thymic rearrangement abnormalities. The naive, central memory and regulatory TCRB repertoires appeared to resemble one another more closely among patients than among healthy donors. Only small numbers of individuals were included in the HLA sub-analyses, which left unresolved whether HLA type had any influence on TCRB rearrangement. A moderate but significant shortening of TCRB CDR3 length was observed in type 1 diabetes patients in all four CD4+ subsets. PCR might favor shorter templates, but patient and control samples were amplified and corrected together, so any skew would affect both groups equally.

The entire isolated RNA was reverse transcribed using the High Capacity cDNA Reverse Transcription Kit, and thus expressed TCRB transcripts were sequenced. Naive, central memory and regulatory T cell samples underwent deep immunoSEQ sequencing, averaging about 3.3 million total reads per sample. After sorted cells were lysed in RLT buffer, RNA was extracted with DNase-treated RNeasy Micro or Mini kits, with the choice depending on cell number. Each cell subset was processed separately to prevent cross-contamination, with patient and healthy donor samples processed together. The immunoSEQ multiplex PCR was used to amplify TCRB sequences from cDNA, yielding 87-bp fragments that span the CDR3 region. The amplicons were sequenced using the Illumina HiSeq platform. Concerning the study's data processing: Synthetic template baselines were used to correct PCR bias computationally, reads within Hamming distance 2 were collapsed, and singletons that could not be merged were discarded. Reads were aligned against IMGT so that V, D and J genes, CDR3 length and insertions or deletions at six rearrangement sites could be assigned. Within each subset, clonotype counts were normalized to sorted cell number, after which true diversity and Gini coefficients were computed with the tcR R package. Repertoire sharing was quantified using the overlap coefficient calculated on TCRB nucleotide sequences. Drawn from immuneACCESS, this table holds only the in-frame rearrangements with V and J called that TCRdb kept. Clones are partly lost; checked studies trace under half to an unresolved V gene and leave the rest unexplained. Clone size and the V and J calls come from that table; the DNA yielded D and trimming. The sample includes 300,000 to 350,000 clones, with around 9% observed a single time. The biggest ten clones account for 0.95% to 1.1% of the sample.

A single peripheral blood draw of about 116 mL on average was collected from each donor into heparinised tubes. A BD FACSAria II was used to sort naive, central memory, regulatory and stem cell-like memory CD4+ T cells with a panel that included CD45RO, CCR7, CD25, CD127, CD95 and CD27. A purity above 95% was achieved for all sorted populations. PBMCs were isolated immediately by Lymphoprep density gradient centrifugation and stained directly without culture. So that batch effects would be minimized, each experiment stained and sorted samples in pairs, pairing one healthy donor with one patient. CDR1 SGHNT and CDR2 YYREEE are derived from the germline V gene (reference sequence). The CDR3 holds 15 amino acids from the cysteine to the phenylalanine. Only the CDR3 DNA is retained, 45 bases long and in frame from the first base. V lost 5 bases and J lost 5 bases, and the count of bases not matched to a germline gene is 11.

With respect to this clone: Its antigen remains unidentified. No quality values exist for individual bases; no much larger clone is one base distant.

This TCR was recovered from a man between 25 and 39 years old with type 1 diabetes. Sequenced sample: central memory CD4+ T cells from blood. The sequence joins TRBV5-4 to TRBJ1-1, and 8 bases in between align with TRBD1. The CDR3 has the sequence CASSPPTGAGTEAFF. The bases read TGTGCCAGCAGTCCCCCGACAGGGGCGGGGACTGAAGCTTTCTTT.